The sequence of this TCR beta chain was determined in a study of cytotoxic CD8 clonotypes in ibrutinib-treated CLL. Study as a whole: The study included approximately 12 relapsed/refractory and under 16 treatment-naive patients; 17 to 18 had IGHV unmutated disease. Samples had a mean of approximately 270,000 productive templates and some 88,000 productive rearrangements.

Study results and limitations: Starting clonality was above that of age-matched healthy donors and tracked circulating CD8+ T-cell counts.

With 8 bases removed from V and 0 bases from J, the gap between germline ends came to 11 bases. Germline values: CDR1 LNHDA, CDR2 SQIVND (reference sequence). The CDR3 spans 13 residues. A 1 in 200,000 to 1 in 1 million T cell depth was the sequencing target. Measured with immunoSEQ multiplex PCR; TCRdb has only the in-frame clones, and not every one. Among 90,000 to 95,000 clones listed, 77% were seen once. As for this clone: Its antigen is still unknown.

This sample comprised PBMCs, obtained after 24 months of ibrutinib treatment. The V gene is TRBV19, the J gene TRBJ2-7; D is unclear. This sequence originates from a human donor with chronic lymphocytic leukemia. The CDR3 loop reads CASADGVSYEQYF. CDR3 coding DNA: TGTGCCAGTGCGGACGGTGTCTCCTACGAGCAGTACTTC. The full variable domain, completed using reference TRBV19 and TRBJ2-7, is DGGITQSPKYLFRKEGQNVTLSCEQNLNHDAMYWYRQDPGQGLRLIYYSQIVNDFQKGDIAEGYSVSREKKESFPLTVTSAQKNPTAFYLCASADGVSYEQYFGPGTRLTVT.